A selection of T cell receptor beta chains follows, all from one sample in a study of cytomegalovirus exposure and HLA in healthy donors. Generated by immunoSEQ multiplex PCR, the TCRdb table keeps only in-frame clones and is missing some. The sample gives 150,000 or so clones, roughly 77% of which show up once; around 10% is in the top ten. Sequencing was done on a sample of PBMCs. These receptors were obtained from a man in his late teens or twenties in good health and CMV-seropositive. Each CDR3 is given with its conserved first and last residue. The order of the fields is D gene, J gene, clone size, V gene, CDR3 DNA, CDR3 protein. A D gene is named only where the DNA matches it firmly. Not all rows give a size; the values are once, few, many and, for expanded clones, a class.

>NA|TRBJ2-3|NA|TRBV29-1
TGCAGCGGCCGGGCCCAGGGCCTGAGCACAGATACGCAGTATTTT
CSGRAQGLSTDTQYF
>NA|TRBJ2-1|NA|TRBV7-9
TGTGCCAGCAGCCCCCAGGGGGCTAGCGGGACCTCCTACAATGAGCAGTTCTTC
CASSPQGASGTSYNEQFF
>NA|TRBJ1-4|few|TRBV6-1
TGTGCCAGCAGTGAACGACAGTCAGCAACTAATGAAAAACTGTTTTTT
CASSERQSATNEKLFF
>NA|TRBJ2-6|NA|TRBV5-4
TGTGCCAGCAGCTTGGCTATTGGTCGCTCTGGGGCCAACGTCCTGACTTTC
CASSLAIGRSGANVLTF
>NA|TRBJ1-1|once|TRBV25-1
TGTGCCAGCAGTGAATTAGCGGGGGAAGCTTTCTTT
CASSELAGEAFF
>TRBD1|TRBJ1-1|NA|TRBV28
TGTGCCAGCAGCCCCCTGGGGCAGGGGGATAACACTGAAGCTTTCTTT
CASSPLGQGDNTEAFF
>TRBD1|TRBJ2-1|few|TRBV6-5
TGTGCCAGTCGGACAGGGGGCAATGAGCAGTTCTTC
CASRTGGNEQFF
>NA|TRBJ2-7|few|TRBV11-2
TGTGCCAGCAGCTTAGAAGCGGGTCTCATCGAGCAGTACTTC
CASSLEAGLIEQYF
>TRBD2|TRBJ2-7|few|TRBV5-6
TGTGCCAGCAGCTGGTGGACTAGCGCGACCTACGAGCAGTACTTC
CASSWWTSATYEQYF
>TRBD1|TRBJ1-5|NA|TRBV19
TGTGCCAGTACTAGGACAGGCACCAACAATCAGCCCCAGCATTTT
CASTRTGTNNQPQHF
>TRBD2|TRBJ2-2|NA|TRBV2
TGTGCCAGCAGTATGGGAGGGCCTCAAACCGGGGAGCTGTTTTTT
CASSMGGPQTGELFF
>NA|TRBJ2-7|NA|TRBV28
TGTGCCAGTTACCCGCGAGGATTGACCTACGAGCAGTACTTC
CASYPRGLTYEQYF
>NA|TRBJ2-3|NA|TRBV27
TGTGCCAGCAGTTTAACCAGTAGCACAGATACGCAGTATTTT
CASSLTSSTDTQYF
>NA|TRBJ1-1|NA|TRBV19
TGTGCCAGTAGCATAGCAGGACAAATATACACTGAAGCTTTCTTT
CASSIAGQIYTEAFF
>TRBD2|TRBJ2-2|NA|TRBV11-2
TGTGCCAGCAGCTTAAGCGGGAGTATAACCGGGGAGCTGTTTTTT
CASSLSGSITGELFF
>TRBD1|TRBJ2-6|NA|TRBV7-9
TGTGCCAGCAGCCGGGGTGGACAGGGACCCTCTGGGGCCAACGTCCTGACTTTC
CASSRGGQGPSGANVLTF
>NA|TRBJ2-1|once|TRBV27
TGTGCCAGCAGTTTAGTGGCGGGTCTCTGGTTCTTC
CASSLVAGLWFF
>TRBD1|TRBJ1-1|NA|TRBV19
TGTGCCAGTAGTTTAAGAGCCGGGACAGGGAGGGGACTGAACACTGAAGCTTTCTTT
CASSLRAGTGRGLNTEAFF
>NA|TRBJ2-4|NA|TRBV5-4
TGTGCCAGCAGCTCCAGGACAGAGAAAAACATTCAGTACTTC
CASSSRTEKNIQYF
>TRBD2|TRBJ2-1|NA|TRBV19
TGTGCCAGTAAGACTAGCGGGAGTTACAATGAGCAGTTCTTC
CASKTSGSYNEQFF
>NA|TRBJ2-7|NA|TRBV4-1
TGCGCCAGCAGCCAAGACGGAGTAACCGAGCAGTACTTC
CASSQDGVTEQYF
>NA|TRBJ2-7|NA|TRBV7-6
TGTGCCAGCAGCCCCCGGGAAACTAGGGGGACGTACGAGCAGTACTTC
CASSPRETRGTYEQYF
>NA|TRBJ1-1|NA|TRBV30
TGTGCCGGGCACCGGTTGAACACTGAAGCTTTCTTT
CAGHRLNTEAFF
>TRBD1|TRBJ1-6|NA|TRBV13
TGTGCCAGCAGACGCCGGACAGGGGCTTGGAGTTCACCCCTCCACTTT
CASRRRTGAWSSPLHF
>NA|TRBJ2-1|NA|TRBV7-6
TGTGCCAGCAGCTTGGTCGGACTCTTAAACAATGAGCAGTTCTTC
CASSLVGLLNNEQFF
>NA|TRBJ2-3|NA|TRBV15
TGTGCCACCAGCAGATATCCAGATACGCAGTATTTT
CATSRYPDTQYF
>TRBD1|TRBJ2-7|once|TRBV30
TGTGCCTGGAGTCCACCAGGGGGCTCGTACGAGCAGTACTTC
CAWSPPGGSYEQYF
>NA|TRBJ1-2|NA|TRBV28
TGTGCCAGCAGTTCCGTCAACAGGGCCTCGGGGTATGGCTACACCTTC
CASSSVNRASGYGYTF
>TRBD1|TRBJ2-7|once|TRBV30
TGTGCCTGGACCCGGGACAGGGGAAGCGAGCAGTACTTC
CAWTRDRGSEQYF
>NA|TRBJ1-4|NA|TRBV4-1
TGCGCCAGCACCCCGGACAGACGGGGTGAAAAACTGTTTTTT
CASTPDRRGEKLFF
>TRBD2|TRBJ2-1|NA|TRBV6-1
TGTGCCAGCAGTGAGCTGGGCGGGAGTGGAAATGAGCAGTTCTTC
CASSELGGSGNEQFF
>TRBD2|TRBJ2-1|NA|TRBV7-6
TGTGCCAGCAGCATACTAGCGAACAATGAGCAGTTCTTC
CASSILANNEQFF
>NA|TRBJ2-7|once|TRBV7-2
TGTGCCAGCAGCTTAGGCGGCCTCCTATACGAGCAGTACTTC
CASSLGGLLYEQYF
>TRBD2|TRBJ2-1|NA|TRBV29-1
TGCAGCGTTGTTGGCTTCCTAGCGGGGACCTACAATGAGCAGTTCTTC
CSVVGFLAGTYNEQFF
>TRBD1|TRBJ2-7|NA|TRBV2
TGTGCCAGCAGTGCCCCGGACAGGTCTAACTACGAGCAGTACTTC
CASSAPDRSNYEQYF
>NA|TRBJ1-3|NA|TRBV4-2
TGTGCCAGCAGCCAAATCCAAAGCGGACGGGTTGGGAACACCATATATTTT
CASSQIQSGRVGNTIYF
>TRBD1|TRBJ2-7|few|TRBV19
TGTGCCAGTAGTATAAAAACCAGCGGGACAGGGGGCTACGAGCAGTACTTC
CASSIKTSGTGGYEQYF
>NA|TRBJ1-1|once|TRBV11-3
TGTGCCAGCAGCGGCCCACAGGGTACGGCTTTCTTT
CASSGPQGTAFF
>NA|TRBJ1-6|NA|TRBV9
TGTGCCAGCGGAACAGGGCGATCACCCCTCCACTTT
CASGTGRSPLHF
>TRBD2|TRBJ2-1|NA|TRBV5-1
TGCGCCAGCAGCGCCGGATCTAGCGGGTACAATGAGCAGTTCTTC
CASSAGSSGYNEQFF
>NA|TRBJ2-3|few|TRBV7-9
TGTTCCAGCAGCCCCAGTGATACGCAGTATTTT
CSSSPSDTQYF
>TRBD1|TRBJ2-7|NA|TRBV29-1
TGCAGCGTTGTTCCCCGGGACAGCTACGAGCAGTACTTC
CSVVPRDSYEQYF
>NA|TRBJ2-3|NA|TRBV27
TGTGCCAGCAGTTTAACCACCGGGGGCACAGATACGCAGTATTTT
CASSLTTGGTDTQYF
>TRBD2|TRBJ2-2|NA|TRBV29-1
TGCAGCGTTTCGACTGGTGGGCACGGGACTAGCTATCACGGGGAGCTGTTTTTT
CSVSTGGHGTSYHGELFF
>TRBD2|TRBJ2-7|NA|TRBV5-1
TGCGCCAGCAAGCGGGAGGGCTACGAGCAGTACTTC
CASKREGYEQYF
>NA|TRBJ1-1|NA|TRBV28
TGTGCCAGCAGTCACTGGATGTCTAGGACAATTCCAATCGGGGGGACTGAAGCTTTCTTT
CASSHWMSRTIPIGGTEAFF
>NA|TRBJ1-1|few|TRBV10-2
TGCGCCAGCAGTGAGGAGGGCCCTGAAGCTTTCTTT
CASSEEGPEAFF
>TRBD2|TRBJ2-7|NA|TRBV29-1
TGCAGCGTTTCTTCCGGGACTAGCCGCCTCGAGCAGTACTTC
CSVSSGTSRLEQYF
>TRBD2|TRBJ2-3|NA|TRBV4-2
TGTGCCAGCAGCCCCTTAGCGGGGCTCTCTAGCACAGATACGCAGTATTTT
CASSPLAGLSSTDTQYF
>NA|TRBJ1-2|NA|TRBV29-1
TGCAGCGTTGTCTACGGGAAGGGCTACACCTTC
CSVVYGKGYTF
>NA|TRBJ1-2|NA|TRBV27
TGTGCCAGCAGCCTAAAGCGAAGTAACTATGGCTACACCTTC
CASSLKRSNYGYTF
>NA|TRBJ2-3|NA|TRBV7-9
TGTGCCAGCAGCCTCAACCAGGGGATCACAGATACGCAGTATTTT
CASSLNQGITDTQYF
>TRBD1|TRBJ1-3|NA|TRBV2
TGTGCCAGCAGTGAATATTGGGCAGGGGGGCTCTCTGGAAACACCATATATTTT
CASSEYWAGGLSGNTIYF
>TRBD2|TRBJ2-7|NA|TRBV7-2
TGTGCCAGCAGCCCGTCTAGCGGGAGCGTTTACGAGCAGTACTTC
CASSPSSGSVYEQYF
>NA|TRBJ2-5|once|TRBV28
TGTGCCAGCCAAAACCGGAGGCACAGGGTGGAAGGGGAGACCCAGTACTTC
CASQNRRHRVEGETQYF